This T cell receptor (beta chain) was captured by sequencing in a study of T cell changes during pregnancy in multiple sclerosis. Clones were sequenced by immunoSEQ multiplex PCR, and TCRdb holds only the in-frame ones, with some missing. The sample contains some 81,000 clones, 93% of which appear only once. CDR3 length equals 17 residues. The material sequenced was peripheral blood, taken after pregnancy. The J gene is TRBJ2-2, the V gene TRBV21-1; the D call TRBD1 from the table was never checked on the DNA. TRBV21-1 is a documented pseudogene. The sequence was obtained from a female donor in good health, enrolled as a control in a pregnancy study. CDR3 bases: TGTGCCAGCAGTTTTTACTCCGGGACAATCTTCACCGGGGAGCTGTTTTTT. As protein: CASSFYSGTIFTGELFF.